The entry below describes one T cell receptor beta chain. This sample was taken from a study of blood T cell repertoires in COVID-19. Study summary: COVID-19 samples collected from the United States, Italy and Spain covered acute and convalescent phases. PBMCs, B-cell-depleted T cells, or T cells provided the cDNA or gDNA that made up the material.

Looked up from germline, CDR1 is SGDLS and CDR2 is YYNGEE. V dropped 2 bases and J dropped 2 bases, with 10 bases sitting between them. The CDR3 is 15 amino acids. How the authors handled the data: Counts of nucleated cells, estimated from reference gene primer amplification, were obtained. Measured with immunoSEQ multiplex PCR; TCRdb has only the in-frame clones, and not every one. V, J and clone size derive from that table, while D and trimming were established from the DNA sequence. The sample comprises fewer than 55,000 clones, roughly four fifths of which are singletons, and roughly 2.7% rests with the top ten.

The sample taken for sequencing was peripheral blood. The chain combines TRBV9 with TRBJ2-2, with D possibly TRBD2 on 6 matching bases. The receptor's source is a woman aged 55-69 years with acute or convalescent COVID-19. The CDR3 is CASSVSGTNTGELFF. The CDR3, as DNA: TGTGCCAGCAGCGTTTCGGGGACTAACACCGGGGAGCTGTTTTTT.